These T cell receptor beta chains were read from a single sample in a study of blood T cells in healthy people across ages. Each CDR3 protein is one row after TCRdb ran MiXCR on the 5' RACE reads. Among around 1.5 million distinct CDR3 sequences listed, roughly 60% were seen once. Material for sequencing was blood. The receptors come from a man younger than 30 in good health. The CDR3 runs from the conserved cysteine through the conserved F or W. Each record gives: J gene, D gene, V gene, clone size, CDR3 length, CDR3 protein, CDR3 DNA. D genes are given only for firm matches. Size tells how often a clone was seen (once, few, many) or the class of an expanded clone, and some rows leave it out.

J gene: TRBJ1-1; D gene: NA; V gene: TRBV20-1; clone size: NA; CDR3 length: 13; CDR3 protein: CSAGPQGYTEAFF; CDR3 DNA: TGCAGTGCCGGCCCACAGGGATACACTGAAGCTTTCTTT
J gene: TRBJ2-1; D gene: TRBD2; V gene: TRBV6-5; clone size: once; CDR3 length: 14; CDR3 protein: CASRGLEVYNEQFF; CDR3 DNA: TGTGCCAGCAGGGGACTAGAAGTCTACAATGAGCAGTTCTTC
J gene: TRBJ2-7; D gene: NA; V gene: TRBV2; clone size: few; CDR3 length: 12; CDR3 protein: CASTAHSYEQYF; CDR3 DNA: TGTGCCAGCACCGCACACTCCTACGAGCAGTACTTC
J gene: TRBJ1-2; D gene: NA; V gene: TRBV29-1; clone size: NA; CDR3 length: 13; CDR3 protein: CSVEYGGAYGYTF; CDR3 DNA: TGCAGCGTTGAATACGGGGGCGCTTATGGCTACACCTTC
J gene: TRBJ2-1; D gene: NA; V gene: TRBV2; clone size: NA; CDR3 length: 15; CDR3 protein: CASTRTEIATGEQFF; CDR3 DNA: TGTGCCAGCACCCGAACAGAGATTGCCACTGGGGAGCAGTTCTTC
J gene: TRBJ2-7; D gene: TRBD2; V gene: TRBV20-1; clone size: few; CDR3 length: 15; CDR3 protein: CSAVWREGDLREQYF; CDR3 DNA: TGCAGTGCTGTGTGGCGGGAGGGGGATTTGAGGGAGCAGTACTTC
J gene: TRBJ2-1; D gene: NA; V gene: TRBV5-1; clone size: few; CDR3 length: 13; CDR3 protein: CASKSSVGDEQFF; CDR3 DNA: TGCGCCAGCAAAAGCTCGGTGGGGGATGAGCAGTTCTTC
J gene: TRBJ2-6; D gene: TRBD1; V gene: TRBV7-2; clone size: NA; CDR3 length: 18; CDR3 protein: CASSTTGTGGSGANVLTF; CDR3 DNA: TGTGCCAGCAGCACGACCGGGACAGGGGGCTCTGGGGCCAACGTCCTGACTTTC
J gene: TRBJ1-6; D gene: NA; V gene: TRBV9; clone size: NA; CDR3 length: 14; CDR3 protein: CASSGEASGSPLHF; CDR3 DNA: TGTGCCAGCAGCGGCGAGGCTTCGGGTTCACCCCTCCACTTT
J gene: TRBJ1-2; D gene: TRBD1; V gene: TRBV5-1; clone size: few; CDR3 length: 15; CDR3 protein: CASSSRQGGTGGYTF; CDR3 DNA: TGCGCCAGCAGCTCTCGACAGGGGGGAACGGGTGGCTACACCTTC
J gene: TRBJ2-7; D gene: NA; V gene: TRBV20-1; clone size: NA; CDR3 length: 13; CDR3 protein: CSAIGTDSYEQYF; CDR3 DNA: TGCAGTGCCATCGGGACCGACTCCTACGAGCAGTACTTC
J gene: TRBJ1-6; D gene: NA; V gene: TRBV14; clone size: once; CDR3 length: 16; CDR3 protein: CASSQVVQGIESPLHF; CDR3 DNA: TGCGCCAGCAGCCAAGTAGTTCAGGGAATAGAATCACCCCTCCACTTT
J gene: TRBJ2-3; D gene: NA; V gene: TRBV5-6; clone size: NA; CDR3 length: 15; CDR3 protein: CASSLGPSLTDTQYF; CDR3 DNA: TGTGCCAGCAGCCTTGGACCTTCCCTCACAGATACGCAGTATTTT
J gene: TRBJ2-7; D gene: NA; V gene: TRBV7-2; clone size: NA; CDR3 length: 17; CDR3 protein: CASSPDARAVRSYEQYF; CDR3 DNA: TGTGCCAGCAGCCCAGATGCGAGGGCAGTAAGATCCTACGAGCAGTACTTC
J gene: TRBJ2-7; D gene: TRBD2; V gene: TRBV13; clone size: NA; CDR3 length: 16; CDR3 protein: CASSLYASGAYYEQYF; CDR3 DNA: TGTGCCAGCAGCCTGTATGCTAGCGGGGCCTACTACGAGCAGTACTTC
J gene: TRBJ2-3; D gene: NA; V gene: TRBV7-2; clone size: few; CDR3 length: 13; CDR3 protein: CASSLGAGPTQYF; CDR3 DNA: TGTGCCAGCAGCTTAGGGGCGGGACCAACGCAGTATTTT
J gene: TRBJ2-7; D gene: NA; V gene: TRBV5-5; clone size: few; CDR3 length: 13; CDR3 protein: CASSLAPRDEQYF; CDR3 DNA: TGTGCCAGCAGCTTGGCACCCCGGGACGAGCAGTACTTC
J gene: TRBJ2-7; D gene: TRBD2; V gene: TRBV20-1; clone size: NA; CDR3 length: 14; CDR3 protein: CSATTSGVMYEQYF; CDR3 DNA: TGCAGTGCTACTACTAGCGGAGTAATGTACGAGCAGTACTTC
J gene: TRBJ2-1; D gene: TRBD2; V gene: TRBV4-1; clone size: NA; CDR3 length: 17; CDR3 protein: CASSQFGTSGAYGEQFF; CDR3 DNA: TGCGCCAGCAGCCAATTTGGGACTAGCGGGGCTTATGGTGAGCAGTTCTTC
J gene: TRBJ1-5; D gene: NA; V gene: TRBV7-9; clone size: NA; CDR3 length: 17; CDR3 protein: CASSDNPQGLIHQPQHF; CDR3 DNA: TGTGCCAGCAGCGATAACCCCCAGGGGCTTATCCATCAGCCCCAGCATTTT
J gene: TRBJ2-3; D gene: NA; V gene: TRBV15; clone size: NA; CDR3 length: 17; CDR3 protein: CATSRVRDALNTDTQYF; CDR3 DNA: TGTGCCACCAGCAGAGTCCGGGACGCTCTTAACACAGATACGCAGTATTTT
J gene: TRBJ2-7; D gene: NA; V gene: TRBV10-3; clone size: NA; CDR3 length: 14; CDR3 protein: CAISESTGAYEQYF; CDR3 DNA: TGTGCCATCAGTGAGTCGACGGGAGCCTACGAGCAGTACTTC
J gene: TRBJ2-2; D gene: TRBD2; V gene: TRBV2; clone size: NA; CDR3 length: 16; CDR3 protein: CASRGPGLANTGELFF; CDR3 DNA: TGTGCCAGCAGGGGACCGGGACTAGCGAACACCGGGGAGCTGTTTTTT
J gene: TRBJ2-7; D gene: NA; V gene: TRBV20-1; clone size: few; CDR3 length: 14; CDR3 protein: CSANARQLSYEQYF; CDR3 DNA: TGCAGTGCTAATGCGCGACAACTCTCCTACGAGCAGTACTTC
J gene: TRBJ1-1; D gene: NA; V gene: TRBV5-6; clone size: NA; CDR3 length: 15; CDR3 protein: CASSSWSSMNTEAFF; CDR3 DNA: TGTGCCAGCAGCTCCTGGAGCTCCATGAACACTGAAGCTTTCTTT
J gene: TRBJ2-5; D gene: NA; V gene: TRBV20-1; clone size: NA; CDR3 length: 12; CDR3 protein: CSARSQTQTQYF; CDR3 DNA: TGCAGTGCTAGGTCCCAGACCCAGACCCAGTACTTC
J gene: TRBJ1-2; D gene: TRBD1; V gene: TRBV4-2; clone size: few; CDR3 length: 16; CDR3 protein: CASSQDGFGTGRGYTF; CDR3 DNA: TGTGCCAGCAGCCAAGATGGGTTCGGGACAGGGCGTGGCTACACCTTC
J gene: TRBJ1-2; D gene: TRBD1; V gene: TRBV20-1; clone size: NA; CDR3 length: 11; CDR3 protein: CSARQGYGYTF; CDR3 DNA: TGCAGTGCCCGACAGGGCTATGGCTACACCTTC
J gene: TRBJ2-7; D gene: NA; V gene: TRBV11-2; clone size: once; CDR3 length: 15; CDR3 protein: CASSSGVNGGDEQYF; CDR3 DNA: TGTGCCAGCAGCTCAGGCGTGAACGGTGGAGACGAGCAGTACTTC
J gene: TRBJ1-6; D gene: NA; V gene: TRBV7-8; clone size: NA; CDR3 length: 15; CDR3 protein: CASSLDSGVNSPLHF; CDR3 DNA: TGTGCCAGCAGCTTGGACAGCGGGGTTAATTCACCCCTCCACTTT
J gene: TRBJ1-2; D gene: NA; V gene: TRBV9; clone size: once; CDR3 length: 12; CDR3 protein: CASSGKLIGYTF; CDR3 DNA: TGTGCCAGCAGCGGAAAACTTATCGGCTACACCTTC
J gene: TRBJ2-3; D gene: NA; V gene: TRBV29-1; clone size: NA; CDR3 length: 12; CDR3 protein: CSVMTGTDTQYF; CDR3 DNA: TGCAGCGTTATGACAGGCACAGATACGCAGTATTTT
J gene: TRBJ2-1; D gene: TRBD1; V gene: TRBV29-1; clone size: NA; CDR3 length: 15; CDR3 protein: CSVNPPGQTYNEQFF; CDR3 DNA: TGCAGCGTTAATCCTCCGGGACAGACCTACAATGAGCAGTTCTTC
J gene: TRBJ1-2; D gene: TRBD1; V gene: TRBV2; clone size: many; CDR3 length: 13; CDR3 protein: CASTPRQGYGYTF; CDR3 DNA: TGTGCCAGCACCCCGCGACAGGGCTATGGCTACACCTTC
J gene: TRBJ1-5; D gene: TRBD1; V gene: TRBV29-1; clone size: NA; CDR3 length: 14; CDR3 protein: CSAQDRGLNQPQHF; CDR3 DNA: TGCAGCGCCCAGGACAGGGGGCTTAATCAGCCCCAGCATTTT
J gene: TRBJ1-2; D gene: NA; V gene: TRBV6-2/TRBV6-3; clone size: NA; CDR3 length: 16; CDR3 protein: CASSRTDRLANYGYTF; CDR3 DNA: TGTGCCAGCAGTCGGACCGATCGGCTTGCTAACTATGGCTACACCTTC
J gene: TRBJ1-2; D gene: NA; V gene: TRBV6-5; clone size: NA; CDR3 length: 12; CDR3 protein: CASRTTEIGYTF; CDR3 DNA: TGTGCCAGCAGAACAACAGAGATAGGCTACACCTTC
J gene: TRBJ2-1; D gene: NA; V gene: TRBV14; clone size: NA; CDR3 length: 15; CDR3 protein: CASSQEGGYRNEQFF; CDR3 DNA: TGTGCCAGCAGCCAAGAAGGGGGGTACCGCAATGAGCAGTTCTTC
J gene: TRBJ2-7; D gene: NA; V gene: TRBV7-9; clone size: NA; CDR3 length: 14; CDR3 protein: CASSSSTLTYEQYF; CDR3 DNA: TGTGCCAGCAGCTCATCGACTCTTACCTACGAGCAGTACTTC
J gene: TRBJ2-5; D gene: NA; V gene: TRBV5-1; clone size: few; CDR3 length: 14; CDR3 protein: CASSSSGTGETQYF; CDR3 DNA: TGCGCCAGCAGCTCTAGCGGGACAGGGGAGACCCAGTACTTC
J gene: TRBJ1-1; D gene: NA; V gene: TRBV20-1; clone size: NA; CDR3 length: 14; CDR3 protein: CSARPGTSSTEAFF; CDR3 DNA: TGCAGTGCTAGACCCGGGACATCTTCCACTGAAGCTTTCTTT
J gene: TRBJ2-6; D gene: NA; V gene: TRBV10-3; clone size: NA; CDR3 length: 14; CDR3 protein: CATTQGAGANVLTF; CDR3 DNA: TGTGCCACGACACAGGGTGCTGGGGCCAACGTCCTGACTTTC
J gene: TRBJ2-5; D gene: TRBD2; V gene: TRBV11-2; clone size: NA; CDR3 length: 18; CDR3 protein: CASSLGTSGEKYQETQYF; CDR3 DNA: TGTGCCAGCAGCTTAGGAACCAGCGGGGAGAAGTACCAAGAGACCCAGTACTTC
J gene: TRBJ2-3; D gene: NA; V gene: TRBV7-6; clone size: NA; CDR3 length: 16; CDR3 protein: CASSLDARFGTDTQYF; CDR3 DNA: TGTGCCAGCAGCTTAGACGCGAGGTTTGGCACAGATACGCAGTATTTT
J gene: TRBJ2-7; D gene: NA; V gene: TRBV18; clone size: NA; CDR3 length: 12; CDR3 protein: CASSPASHEQYF; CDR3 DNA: TGTGCCAGCTCACCAGCTTCCCACGAGCAGTACTTC
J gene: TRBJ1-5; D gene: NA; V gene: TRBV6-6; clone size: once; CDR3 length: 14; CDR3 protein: CASSQLDRDQPQHF; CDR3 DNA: TGTGCCAGCAGTCAATTGGACCGAGATCAGCCCCAGCATTTT
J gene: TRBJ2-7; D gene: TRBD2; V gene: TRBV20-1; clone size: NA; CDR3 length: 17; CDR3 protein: CSADPGLAGEFSYEQYF; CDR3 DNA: TGCAGTGCGGATCCGGGGCTAGCGGGGGAGTTCTCCTACGAGCAGTACTTC
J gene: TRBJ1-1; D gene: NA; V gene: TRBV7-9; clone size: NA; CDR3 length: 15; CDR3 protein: CASSSPRGTGAEAFF; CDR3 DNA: TGTGCCAGCAGCTCCCCCCGGGGGACTGGGGCTGAAGCTTTCTTT
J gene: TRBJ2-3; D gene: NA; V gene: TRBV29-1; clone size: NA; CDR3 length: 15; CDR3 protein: CSSEKGRGDTDTQYF; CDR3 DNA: TGCAGCTCAGAAAAGGGGCGCGGGGACACAGATACGCAGTATTTT
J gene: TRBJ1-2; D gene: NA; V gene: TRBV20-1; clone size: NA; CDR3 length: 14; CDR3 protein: CSALPGGDFYGYTF; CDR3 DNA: TGCAGTGCACTCCCCGGGGGCGACTTCTATGGCTACACCTTC
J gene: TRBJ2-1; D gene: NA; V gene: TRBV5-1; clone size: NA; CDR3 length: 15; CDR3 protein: CASSFRQAGRDEQFF; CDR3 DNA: TGCGCCAGCAGCTTCCGACAGGCGGGGCGGGATGAGCAGTTCTTC
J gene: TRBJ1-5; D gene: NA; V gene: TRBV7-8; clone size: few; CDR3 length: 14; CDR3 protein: CASSSGQLNQPQHF; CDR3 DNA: TGTGCCAGCAGCTCTGGACAGCTCAATCAGCCCCAGCATTTT
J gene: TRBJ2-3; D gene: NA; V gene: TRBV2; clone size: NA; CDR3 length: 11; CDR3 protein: CASKISDTQYF; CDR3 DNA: TGTGCCAGCAAAATAAGTGATACGCAGTATTTT
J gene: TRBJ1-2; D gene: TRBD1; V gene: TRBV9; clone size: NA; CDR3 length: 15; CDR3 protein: CASSPSGTENYGYTF; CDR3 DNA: TGTGCCAGCAGCCCCTCCGGGACAGAGAACTATGGCTACACCTTC